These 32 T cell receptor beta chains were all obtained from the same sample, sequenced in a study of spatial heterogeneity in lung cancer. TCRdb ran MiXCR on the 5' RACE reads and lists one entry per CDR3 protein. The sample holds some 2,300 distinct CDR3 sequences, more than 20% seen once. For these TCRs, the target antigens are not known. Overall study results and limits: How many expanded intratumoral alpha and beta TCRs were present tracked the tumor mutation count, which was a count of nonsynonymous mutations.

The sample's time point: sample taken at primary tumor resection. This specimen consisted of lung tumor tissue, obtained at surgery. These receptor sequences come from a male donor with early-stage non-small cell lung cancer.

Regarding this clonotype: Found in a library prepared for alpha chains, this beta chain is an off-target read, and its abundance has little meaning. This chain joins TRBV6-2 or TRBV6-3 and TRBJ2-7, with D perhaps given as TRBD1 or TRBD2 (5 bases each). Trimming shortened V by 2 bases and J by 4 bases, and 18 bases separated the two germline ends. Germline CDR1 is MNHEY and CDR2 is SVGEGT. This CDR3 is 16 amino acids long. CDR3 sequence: CASSYTGTRWRYEQYF. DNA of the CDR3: TGTGCCAGCAGTTACACCGGGACCCGATGGAGATACGAGCAGTACTTC.

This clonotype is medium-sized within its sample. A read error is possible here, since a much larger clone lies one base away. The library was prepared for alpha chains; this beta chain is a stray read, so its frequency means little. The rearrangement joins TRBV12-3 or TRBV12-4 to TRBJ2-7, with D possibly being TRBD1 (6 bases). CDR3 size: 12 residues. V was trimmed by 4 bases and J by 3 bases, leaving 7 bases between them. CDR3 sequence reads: CASSYRVYEQYF. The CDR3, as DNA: TGTGCCAGCAGTTACAGGGTCTACGAGCAGTACTTC.

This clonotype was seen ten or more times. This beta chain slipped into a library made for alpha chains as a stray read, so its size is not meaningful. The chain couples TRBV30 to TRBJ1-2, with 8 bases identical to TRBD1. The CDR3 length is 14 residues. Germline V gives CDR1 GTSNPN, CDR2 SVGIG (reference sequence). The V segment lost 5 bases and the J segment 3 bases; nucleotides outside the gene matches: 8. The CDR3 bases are TGTGCCTGGCGATCCAGGGGGCTAGACTATGGCTACACCTTC. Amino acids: CAWRSRGLDYGYTF.

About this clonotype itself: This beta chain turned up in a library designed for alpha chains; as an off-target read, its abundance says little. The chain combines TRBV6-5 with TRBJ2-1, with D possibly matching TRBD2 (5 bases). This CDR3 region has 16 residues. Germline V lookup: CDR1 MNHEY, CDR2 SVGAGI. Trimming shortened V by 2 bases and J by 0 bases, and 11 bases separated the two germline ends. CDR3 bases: TGTGCCAGCAGTTACGAGGCGGGCAGCTCCTACAATGAGCAGTTCTTC. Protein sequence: CASSYEAGSSYNEQFF.

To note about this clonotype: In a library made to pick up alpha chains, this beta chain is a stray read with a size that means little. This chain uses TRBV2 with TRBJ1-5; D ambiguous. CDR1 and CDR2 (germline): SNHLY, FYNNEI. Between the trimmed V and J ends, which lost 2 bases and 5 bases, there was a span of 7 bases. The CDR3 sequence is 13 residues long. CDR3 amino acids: CASSEQEDQPQHF. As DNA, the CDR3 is TGTGCCAGCAGTGAACAGGAAGATCAGCCCCAGCATTTT.

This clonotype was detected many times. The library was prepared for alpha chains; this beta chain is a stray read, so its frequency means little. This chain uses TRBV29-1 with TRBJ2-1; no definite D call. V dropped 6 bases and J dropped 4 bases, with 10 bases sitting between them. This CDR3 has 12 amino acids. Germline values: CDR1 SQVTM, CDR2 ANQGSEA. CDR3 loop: CSVDTDYNEQFF. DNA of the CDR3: TGCAGCGTCGATACAGATTACAATGAGCAGTTCTTC.

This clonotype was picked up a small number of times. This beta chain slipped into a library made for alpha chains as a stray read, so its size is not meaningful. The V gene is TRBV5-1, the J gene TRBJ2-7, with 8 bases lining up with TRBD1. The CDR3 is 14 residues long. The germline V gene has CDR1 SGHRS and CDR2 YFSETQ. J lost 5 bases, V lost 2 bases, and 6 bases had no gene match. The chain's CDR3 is CASSLGQGVNEQYF. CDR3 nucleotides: TGCGCCAGCAGCTTAGGACAGGGTGTCAACGAGCAGTACTTC.

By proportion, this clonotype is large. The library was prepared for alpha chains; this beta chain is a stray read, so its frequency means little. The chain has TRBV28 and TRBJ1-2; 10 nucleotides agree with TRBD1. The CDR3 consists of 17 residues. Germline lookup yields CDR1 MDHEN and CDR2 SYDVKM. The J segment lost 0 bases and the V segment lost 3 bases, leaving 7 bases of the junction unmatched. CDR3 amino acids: CASSFGGTGVANYGYTF. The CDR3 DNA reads TGTGCCAGCAGTTTTGGAGGGACAGGGGTAGCTAACTATGGCTACACCTTC.

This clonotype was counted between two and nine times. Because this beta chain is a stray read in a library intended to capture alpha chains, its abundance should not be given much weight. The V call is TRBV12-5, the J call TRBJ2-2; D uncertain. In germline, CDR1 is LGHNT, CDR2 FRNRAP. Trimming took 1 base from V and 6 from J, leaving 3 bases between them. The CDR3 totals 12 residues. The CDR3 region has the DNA TGTGCTAGTGGTTTGGGATCCGGGGAGCTGTTTTTT. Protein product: CASGLGSGELFF.

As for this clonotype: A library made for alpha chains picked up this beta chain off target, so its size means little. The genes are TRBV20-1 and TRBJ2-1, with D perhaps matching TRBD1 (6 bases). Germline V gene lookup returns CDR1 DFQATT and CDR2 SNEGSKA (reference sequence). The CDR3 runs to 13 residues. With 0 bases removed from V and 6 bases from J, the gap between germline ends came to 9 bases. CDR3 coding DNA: TGCAGTGCTAGAGAAGACAGGCCCAATGAGCAGTTCTTC. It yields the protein CSAREDRPNEQFF.

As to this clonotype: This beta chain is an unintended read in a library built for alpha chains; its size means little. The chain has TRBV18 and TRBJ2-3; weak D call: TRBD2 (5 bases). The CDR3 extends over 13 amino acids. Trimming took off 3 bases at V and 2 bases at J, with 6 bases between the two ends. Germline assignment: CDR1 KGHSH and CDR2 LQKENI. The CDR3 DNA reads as TGTGCCAGCTCACCGGGAGACACAGATACGCAGTATTTT. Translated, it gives CASSPGDTDTQYF.

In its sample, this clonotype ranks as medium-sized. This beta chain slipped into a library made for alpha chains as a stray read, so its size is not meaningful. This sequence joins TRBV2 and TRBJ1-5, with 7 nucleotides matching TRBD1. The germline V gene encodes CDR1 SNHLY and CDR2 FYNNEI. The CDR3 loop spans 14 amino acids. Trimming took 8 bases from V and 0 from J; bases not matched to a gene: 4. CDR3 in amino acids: CASSWDSSNQPQHF. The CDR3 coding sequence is TGTGCCAGCTCGTGGGACAGTAGCAATCAGCCCCAGCATTTT.

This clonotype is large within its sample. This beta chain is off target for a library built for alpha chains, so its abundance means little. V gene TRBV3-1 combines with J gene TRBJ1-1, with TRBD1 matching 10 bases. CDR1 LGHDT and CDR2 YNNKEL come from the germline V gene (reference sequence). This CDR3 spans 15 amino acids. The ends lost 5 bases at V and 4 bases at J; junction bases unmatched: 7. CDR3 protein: CASSSRTGGGTEAFF. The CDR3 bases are TGTGCCAGCAGCTCCAGGACAGGGGGGGGCACTGAAGCTTTCTTT.

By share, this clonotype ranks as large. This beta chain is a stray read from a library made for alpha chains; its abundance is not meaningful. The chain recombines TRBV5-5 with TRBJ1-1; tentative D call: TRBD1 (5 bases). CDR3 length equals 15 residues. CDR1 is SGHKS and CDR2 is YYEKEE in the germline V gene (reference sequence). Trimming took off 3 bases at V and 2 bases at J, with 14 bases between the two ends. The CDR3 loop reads CASSYSFGGNTEAFF. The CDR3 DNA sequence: TGTGCCAGCAGCTACAGCTTTGGGGGAAACACTGAAGCTTTCTTT.

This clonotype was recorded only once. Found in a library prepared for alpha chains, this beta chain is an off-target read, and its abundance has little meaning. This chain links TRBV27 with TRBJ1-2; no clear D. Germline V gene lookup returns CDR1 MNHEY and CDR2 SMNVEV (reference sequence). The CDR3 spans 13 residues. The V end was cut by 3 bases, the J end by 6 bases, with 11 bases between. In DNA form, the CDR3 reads TGTGCCAGCAGTTTCGCGGGCGCCGATGGCTACACCTTC. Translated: CASSFAGADGYTF.

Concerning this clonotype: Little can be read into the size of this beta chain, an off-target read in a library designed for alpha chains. The CDR3 DNA follows: TGTGCCAGCAGTTTCCCCCCAGGGAACACTGAAGCTTTCTTT. As protein: CASSFPPGNTEAFF. J is TRBJ1-1 and V is TRBV12-3 or TRBV12-4; D not certain. The CDR3 has 14 residues. The germline V and J ends were trimmed by 3 bases and 1 base, with 9 bases remaining between them.

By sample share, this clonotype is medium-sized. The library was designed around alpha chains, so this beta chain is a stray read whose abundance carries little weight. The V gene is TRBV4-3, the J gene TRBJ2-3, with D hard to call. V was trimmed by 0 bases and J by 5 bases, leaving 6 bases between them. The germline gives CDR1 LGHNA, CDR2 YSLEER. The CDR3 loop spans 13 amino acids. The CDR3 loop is CASSQDTVDTQYF. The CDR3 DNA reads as TGCGCCAGCAGCCAAGATACCGTAGATACGCAGTATTTT.

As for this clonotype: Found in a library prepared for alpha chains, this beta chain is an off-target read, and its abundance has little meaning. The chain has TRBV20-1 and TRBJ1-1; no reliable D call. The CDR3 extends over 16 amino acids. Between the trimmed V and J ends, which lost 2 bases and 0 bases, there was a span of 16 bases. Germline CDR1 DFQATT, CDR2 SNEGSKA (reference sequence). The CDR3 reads CSARTTAGFMNTEAFF. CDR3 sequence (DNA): TGCAGTGCTAGAACAACCGCGGGTTTCATGAACACTGAAGCTTTCTTT.

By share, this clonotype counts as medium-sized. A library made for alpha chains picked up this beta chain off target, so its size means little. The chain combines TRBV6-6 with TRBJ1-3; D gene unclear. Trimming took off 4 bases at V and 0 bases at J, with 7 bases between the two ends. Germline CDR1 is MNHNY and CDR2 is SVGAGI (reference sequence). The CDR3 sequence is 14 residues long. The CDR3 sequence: CASSWWDSGNTIYF. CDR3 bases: TGTGCCAGCAGTTGGTGGGACTCTGGAAACACCATATATTTT.

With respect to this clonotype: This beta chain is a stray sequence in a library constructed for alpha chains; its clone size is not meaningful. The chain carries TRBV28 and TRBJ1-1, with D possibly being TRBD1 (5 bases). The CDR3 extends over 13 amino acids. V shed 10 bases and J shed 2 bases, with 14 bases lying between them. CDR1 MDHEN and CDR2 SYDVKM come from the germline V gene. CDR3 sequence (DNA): TGTGCCACGGCATGGGGGGGAAACACTGAAGCTTTCTTT. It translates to CATAWGGNTEAFF.

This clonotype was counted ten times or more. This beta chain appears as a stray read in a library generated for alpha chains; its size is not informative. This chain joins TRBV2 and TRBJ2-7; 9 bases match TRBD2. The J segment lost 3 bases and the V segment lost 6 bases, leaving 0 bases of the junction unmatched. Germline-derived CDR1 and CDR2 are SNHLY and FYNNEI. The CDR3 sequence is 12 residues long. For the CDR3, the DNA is TGTGCCAGCAGGACTAGCGGCTACGAGCAGTACTTC. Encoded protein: CASRTSGYEQYF. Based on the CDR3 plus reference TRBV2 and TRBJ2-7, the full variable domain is EPEVTQTPSHQVTQMGQEVILRCVPISNHLYFYWYRQILGQKVEFLVSFYNNEISEKSEIFDDQFSVERPDGSNFTLKIRSTKLEDSAMYFCASRTSGYEQYFGPGTRLTVT.

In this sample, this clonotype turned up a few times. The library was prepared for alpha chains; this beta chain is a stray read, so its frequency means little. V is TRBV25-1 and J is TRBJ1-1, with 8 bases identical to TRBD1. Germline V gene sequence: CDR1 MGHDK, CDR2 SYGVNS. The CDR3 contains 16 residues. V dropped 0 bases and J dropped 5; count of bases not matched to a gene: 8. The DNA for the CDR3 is TGTGCCAGCAGTGAATATGTCAGGGGGCGTCGGACTGAAGCTTTCTTT. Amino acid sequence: CASSEYVRGRRTEAFF. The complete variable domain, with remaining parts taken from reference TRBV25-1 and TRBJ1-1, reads EADIYQTPRYLVIGTGKKITLECSQTMGHDKMYWYQQDPGMELHLIHYSYGVNSTEKGDLSSESTVSRIRTEHFPLTLESARPSHTSQYLCASSEYVRGRRTEAFFGQGTRLTVV.

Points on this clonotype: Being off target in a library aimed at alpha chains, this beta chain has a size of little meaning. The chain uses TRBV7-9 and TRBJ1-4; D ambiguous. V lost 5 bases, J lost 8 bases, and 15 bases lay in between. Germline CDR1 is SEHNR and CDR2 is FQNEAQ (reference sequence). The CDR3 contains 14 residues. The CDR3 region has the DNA TGTGCCAGCAGCCCTCAGGCCCGGGGAGAAAAACTGTTTTTT. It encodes CASSPQARGEKLFF. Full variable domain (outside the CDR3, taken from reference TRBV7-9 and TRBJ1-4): DTGVSQNPRHKITKRGQNVTFRCDPISEHNRLYWYRQTLGQGPEFLTYFQNEAQLEKSRLLSDRFSAERPKGSFSTLEIQRTEQGDSAMYLCASSPQARGEKLFFGSGTQLSVL.

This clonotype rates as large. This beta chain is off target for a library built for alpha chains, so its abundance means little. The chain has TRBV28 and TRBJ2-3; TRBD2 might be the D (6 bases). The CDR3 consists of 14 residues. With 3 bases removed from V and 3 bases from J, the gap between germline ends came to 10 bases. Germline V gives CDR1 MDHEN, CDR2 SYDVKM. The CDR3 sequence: CASSFLSGTDTQYF. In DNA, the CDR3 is TGTGCCAGCAGTTTCCTTAGCGGAACAGATACGCAGTATTTT.

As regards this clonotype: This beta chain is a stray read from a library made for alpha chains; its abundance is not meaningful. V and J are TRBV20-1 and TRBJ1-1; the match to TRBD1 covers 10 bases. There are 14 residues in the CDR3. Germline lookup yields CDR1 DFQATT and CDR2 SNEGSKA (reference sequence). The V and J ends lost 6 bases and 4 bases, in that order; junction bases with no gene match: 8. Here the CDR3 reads CSAIRQGAGTEAFF. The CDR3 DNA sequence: TGCAGTGCGATAAGACAGGGGGCGGGCACTGAAGCTTTCTTT.

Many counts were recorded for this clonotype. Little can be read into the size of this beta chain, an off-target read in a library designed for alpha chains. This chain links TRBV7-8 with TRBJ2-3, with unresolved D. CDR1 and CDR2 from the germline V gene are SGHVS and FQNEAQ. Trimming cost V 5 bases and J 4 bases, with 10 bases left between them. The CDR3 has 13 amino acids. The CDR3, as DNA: TGTGCCAGCAGCGATCGACCCTCAGATACGCAGTATTTT. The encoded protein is CASSDRPSDTQYF.

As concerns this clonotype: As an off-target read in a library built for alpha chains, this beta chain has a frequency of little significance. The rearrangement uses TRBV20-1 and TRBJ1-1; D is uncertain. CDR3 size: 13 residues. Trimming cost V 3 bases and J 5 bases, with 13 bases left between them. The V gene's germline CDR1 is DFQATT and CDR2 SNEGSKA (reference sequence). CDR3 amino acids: CSARSTGRTEAFF. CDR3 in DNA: TGCAGTGCTAGGTCGACCGGGAGGACTGAAGCTTTCTTT.

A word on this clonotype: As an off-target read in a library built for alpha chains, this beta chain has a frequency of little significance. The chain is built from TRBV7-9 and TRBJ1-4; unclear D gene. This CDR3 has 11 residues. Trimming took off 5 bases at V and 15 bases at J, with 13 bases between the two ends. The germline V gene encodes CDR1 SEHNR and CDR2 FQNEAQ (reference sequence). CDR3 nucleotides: TGTGCCAGCAGCCATACCGAATTGTTGTTTTTT. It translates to CASSHTELLFF.

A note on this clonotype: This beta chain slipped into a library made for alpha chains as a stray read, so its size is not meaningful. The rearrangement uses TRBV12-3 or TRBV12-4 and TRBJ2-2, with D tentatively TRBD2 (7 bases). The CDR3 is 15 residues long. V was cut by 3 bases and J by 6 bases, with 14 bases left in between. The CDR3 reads CASSFSGGTAGELFF. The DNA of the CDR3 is TGTGCCAGCAGTTTTTCGGGGGGCACTGCCGGGGAGCTGTTTTTT.

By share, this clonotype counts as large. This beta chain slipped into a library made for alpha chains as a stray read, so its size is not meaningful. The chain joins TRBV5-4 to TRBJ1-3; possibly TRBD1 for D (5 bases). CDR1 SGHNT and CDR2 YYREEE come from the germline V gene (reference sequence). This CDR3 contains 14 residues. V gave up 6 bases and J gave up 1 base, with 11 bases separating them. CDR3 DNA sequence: TGTGCCAGCAACGTTCAGGGATCTGGAAACACCATATATTTT. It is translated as CASNVQGSGNTIYF.

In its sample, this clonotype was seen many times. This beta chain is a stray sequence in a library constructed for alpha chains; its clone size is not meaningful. Here the CDR3 reads CASRKGQGGEKLFF. CDR3 sequence (DNA): TGTGCCAGCAGAAAGGGACAGGGAGGTGAAAAACTGTTTTTT. The chain recombines TRBV6-5 with TRBJ1-4; 9 nucleotides line up with TRBD1. In germline, CDR1 is MNHEY, CDR2 SVGAGI. The ends lost 6 bases at V and 7 bases at J; junction bases unmatched: 6. The CDR3 covers 14 residues.

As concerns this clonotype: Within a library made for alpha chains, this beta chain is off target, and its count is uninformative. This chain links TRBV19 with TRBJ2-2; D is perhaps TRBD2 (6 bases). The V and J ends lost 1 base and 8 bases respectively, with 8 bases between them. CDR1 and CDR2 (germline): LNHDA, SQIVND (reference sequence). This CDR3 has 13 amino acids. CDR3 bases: TGTGCCAGTAGTATAGGCGGGACGGGGGAGCTGTTTTTT. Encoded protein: CASSIGGTGELFF.